This T cell receptor beta chain originates from a study of blood T cells in healthy people across ages. The study, taken as a whole, reports: Greater diversity and more naive CD4+ cells were seen in long-lived donors than in aged donors.

The authors ran a second PCR of about 7 to 11 cycles using a sample-barcoded 5' primer and a J-beta primer mix. One entry per CDR3 protein results from TCRdb running MiXCR on the 5' RACE reads. The table records some 1.5 million distinct CDR3 sequences, 28% of them present only once. Isolated per sample were at least 7 million PBMCs. With respect to this clonotype: Its antigen remains unknown.

The clonotype was recovered from a woman in her thirties in good health. Sequencing input: blood.

CDR3 DNA sequence: TGCAGTGCTAGTTGGGGCAGGAGTAGCAATCAGCCCCAGCATTTT. It translates to CSASWGRSSNQPQHF. The rearrangement uses TRBV20-1 and TRBJ1-5; D perhaps matches TRBD1 (5 bases). Trimming took off 3 bases at V and 0 bases at J, with 12 bases between the two ends. The CDR3 spans 15 residues. Per the germline V gene, CDR1 is DFQATT and CDR2 is SNEGSKA (reference sequence).